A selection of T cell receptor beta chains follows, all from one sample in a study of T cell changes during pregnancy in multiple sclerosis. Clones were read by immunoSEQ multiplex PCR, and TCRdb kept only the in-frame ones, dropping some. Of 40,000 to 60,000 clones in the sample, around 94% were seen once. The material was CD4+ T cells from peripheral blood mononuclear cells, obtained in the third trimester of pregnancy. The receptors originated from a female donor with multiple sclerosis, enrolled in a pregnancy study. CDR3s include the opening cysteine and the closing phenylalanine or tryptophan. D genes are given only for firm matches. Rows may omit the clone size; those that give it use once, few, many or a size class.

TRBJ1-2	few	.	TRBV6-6	TGTGCCAGCAGTTACGACAGTAACTATGGCTACACCTTC	CASSYDSNYGYTF
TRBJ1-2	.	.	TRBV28	TGTGCCAGCATCGGGGGGGGTAACTATGGCTACACCTTC	CASIGGGNYGYTF
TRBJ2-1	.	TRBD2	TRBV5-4	TGTGCCAGCAGCCGGGGCGGGACTAGCCCTTCCCCGAGGGAAAATGAGCAGTTCTTC	CASSRGGTSPSPRENEQFF
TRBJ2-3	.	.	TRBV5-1	TGCGCCAGCAGCTTGGTCGGGGTTACAGATACGCAGTATTTT	CASSLVGVTDTQYF
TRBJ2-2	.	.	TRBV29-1	TGCAGCGGGGGAGCCACCGGGGAGCTGTTTTTT	CSGGATGELFF
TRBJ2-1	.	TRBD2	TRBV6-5	TGTGCCAGCAGACTAGCGGGGAGGGGAGGGCAGTTCTTC	CASRLAGRGGQFF
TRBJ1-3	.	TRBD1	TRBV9	TGTGCCAGCAGCGTAGGGACAGGGGGGGGAAACACCATATATTTT	CASSVGTGGGNTIYF
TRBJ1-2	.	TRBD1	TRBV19	TGTGCCAGTAGTTCGATGGCAGGGGGCGGCAACTATGGCTACACCTTC	CASSSMAGGGNYGYTF
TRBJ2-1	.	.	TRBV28	TGTGCCAGCAGTACCCGGAGGGGGCTAGCGGGCTACAATGAGCAGTTCTTC	CASSTRRGLAGYNEQFF
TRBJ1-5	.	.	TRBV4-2	TGTGCCAGCAGCCGAGCCCCACAGGGCGATCAGCCCCAGCATTTT	CASSRAPQGDQPQHF
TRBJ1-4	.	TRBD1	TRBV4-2	TGTGCCAGCAGCCAAGAGACAGGGGAGCGGTCTAATGAAAAACTGTTTTTT	CASSQETGERSNEKLFF
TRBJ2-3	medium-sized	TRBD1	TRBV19	TGTGCCAGTAGTTGGAGACAGGGGGTTGGTACGCAGTATTTT	CASSWRQGVGTQYF
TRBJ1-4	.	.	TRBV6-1	TGTGCCAGCAGTGCACAGGGTTGGTCGAGTAATGAAAAACTGTTTTTT	CASSAQGWSSNEKLFF
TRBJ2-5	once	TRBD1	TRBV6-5	TGTGCCAGCAGTTACGGACAGGGGATGACCCAGTACTTC	CASSYGQGMTQYF
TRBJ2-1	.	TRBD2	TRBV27	TGTGCCAGTACCGCAAGCGGGAGGGCCTTTGATGAGCAGTTCTTC	CASTASGRAFDEQFF
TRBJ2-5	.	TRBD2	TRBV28	TGTGCCAGCAGCTGGGGACTAGCGAGAGAGACCCAGTACTTC	CASSWGLARETQYF
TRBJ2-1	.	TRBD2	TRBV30	TGTGCCTGGACCATGGGACTAGTACCTTACAATGAGCAGTTCTTC	CAWTMGLVPYNEQFF
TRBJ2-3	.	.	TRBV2	TGTGCCAGCAGTGAAGCGGAGGGAAAGGGCACAGATACGCAGTATTTT	CASSEAEGKGTDTQYF
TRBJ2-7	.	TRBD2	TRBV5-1	TGCGCCAGCAGCTTGTCGCTAGCGGGGCCCTACGAGCAGTACTTC	CASSLSLAGPYEQYF
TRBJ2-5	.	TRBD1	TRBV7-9	TGTGCCAGCAGCGTCTCCCCGGGAGGGGGGACAGGGGTACTCCAGACCCAGTACTTC	CASSVSPGGGTGVLQTQYF
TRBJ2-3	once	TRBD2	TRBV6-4	TGTGCCAGCAGTGGCGGGAGGGCCGCAGATACGCAGTATTTT	CASSGGRAADTQYF
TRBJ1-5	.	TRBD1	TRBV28	TGTGCCAGCAGCAGAGAAGGGACAGGGGTGAGCAATCAGCCCCAGCATTTT	CASSREGTGVSNQPQHF
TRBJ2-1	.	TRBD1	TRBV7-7	TGTGCTAGCAGCAGCGGGACAGGGGGCTACAATGAGCAGTTCTTC	CASSSGTGGYNEQFF
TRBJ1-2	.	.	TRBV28	TGTGCCAGCAGTTCACAGGGTTGGCGAGGCTACACCTTC	CASSSQGWRGYTF